Presented here are 9 T cell receptor beta chains from one specimen sequenced in a study of cytomegalovirus exposure and HLA in healthy donors. PCR primers comprised 60 Vbeta and 13 Jbeta primers. Assay: immunoSEQ multiplex PCR; the TCRdb copy retains only in-frame clones and omits some. In the table there are over 150,000 clones, roughly 80% of which are singletons. Sequencing used PBMCs. These receptors all stem from a male donor in good health and CMV-seronegative.

This clone has a handful of counts. The rearrangement links TRBV6-5 to TRBJ2-7; 7 bases align to TRBD2. The CDR3 extends over 15 amino acids. Germline V gene data show CDR1 as MNHEY and CDR2 as SVGAGI. V dropped 6 bases and J dropped 0; count of bases not matched to a gene: 8. The CDR3 DNA reads TGTGCCAGCAGGCGAAAGCGGGACCACTCCTACGAGCAGTACTTC. Translating it yields CASRRKRDHSYEQYF.

V gene TRBV28 combines with J gene TRBJ2-3; 7 nucleotides match TRBD1. This CDR3 has 15 amino acids. V shed 4 bases and J 0 bases; nucleotides not matched to a gene: 4. Germline V lookup: CDR1 MDHEN, CDR2 SYDVKM. CDR3 amino acids: CASSWGTESTDTQYF. CDR3 bases: TGTGCCAGCAGTTGGGGGACAGAGAGCACAGATACGCAGTATTTT.

This chain joins TRBV7-2 and TRBJ1-3; D is possibly TRBD1 (5 bases). Trimming took off 1 base at V and 0 bases at J, with 10 bases between the two ends. The CDR3 is 16 amino acids. Germline assignment: CDR1 SGHTA and CDR2 FQGNSA. In DNA, the CDR3 is TGTGCCAGCAGCTTAGTTACAGGAGACTCTGGAAACACCATATATTTT. Protein product: CASSLVTGDSGNTIYF.

V usage is TRBV20-1 and J usage is TRBJ1-5; D gene ambiguous. With 7 bases removed from V and 7 bases from J, the gap between germline ends came to 11 bases. The CDR3 is made up of 11 amino acids. Germline CDR1 and CDR2: DFQATT and SNEGSKA (reference sequence). The CDR3 sequence is CSVGPGQPQHF. The DNA of the CDR3 is TGCAGTGTCGGCCCGGGGCAGCCCCAGCATTTT.

This clone has a handful of counts. V is TRBV5-1 and J is TRBJ2-7, with TRBD1 matching over 8 bases. Germline values: CDR1 SGHRS, CDR2 YFSETQ. Trimming at V came to 5 bases and at J to 5 bases, leaving 0 bases not matched to a gene. There are 11 residues in the CDR3. In DNA form, the CDR3 reads TGCGCCAGCAGGACAGGGGACGAGCAGTACTTC. This encodes CASRTGDEQYF.

This clone was picked up one time. The CDR3 region has the DNA TGTGCCAGTAGTATGGTTTCGCGGGGTTATAGCAATCAGCCCCAGCATTTT. Its translation: CASSMVSRGYSNQPQHF. The rearrangement joins TRBV19 to TRBJ1-5; unclear D gene. The CDR3 is made up of 17 amino acids. CDR1 is LNHDA, CDR2 SQIVND, per germline (reference sequence). Trimming took off 3 bases at V and 0 bases at J, with 15 bases between the two ends.

This clone appeared a few times. The chain links TRBV4-2 to TRBJ1-3; tentatively, D is TRBD1 (6 bases). Between the trimmed V and J ends, which lost 4 bases and 4 bases, there was a span of 11 bases. This CDR3 comprises 14 residues. Germline V gene lookup returns CDR1 LGHNA and CDR2 YNFKEQ. Here the CDR3 DNA reads TGTGCCAGCAGCCCGACCGACAGGGGAAACACCATATATTTT. It specifies CASSPTDRGNTIYF.

The genes are TRBV27 and TRBJ1-4; D uncertain. V gave up 5 bases and J gave up 7 bases, with 20 bases separating them. CDR3 length: 16 residues. Per the germline V gene, CDR1 is MNHEY and CDR2 is SMNVEV (reference sequence). For the CDR3, the DNA is TGTGCCAGCAGTACACTTTCCGCGGGCTGGAGTGAAAAACTGTTTTTT. Protein: CASSTLSAGWSEKLFF. The full variable domain, with the rest looked up from reference TRBV27 and TRBJ1-4, is EAQVTQNPRYLITVTGKKLTVTCSQNMNHEYMSWYRQDPGLGLRQIYYSMNVEVTDKGDVPEGYKVSRKEKRNFPLILESPSPNQTSLYFCASSTLSAGWSEKLFFGSGTQLSVL.

The chain has TRBV4-1 and TRBJ1-6, with TRBD1 matching 8 bases. The CDR3 length is 16 residues. After removal of 2 bases from V and 10 bases from J, the junction contained 10 bases not matched to a gene. Germline V gene lookup returns CDR1 MGHRA and CDR2 YSYEKL. This chain's CDR3 is CASSQSSGQGSSPLHF. In DNA form, the CDR3 reads TGCGCCAGCAGCCAAAGTTCTGGACAGGGATCCTCACCCCTCCACTTT.